The clone carrying this T cell receptor beta chain has only a few counts. The antigen remains unidentified. Germline CDR1 reads GTSNPN; CDR2 reads SVGIG (reference sequence). V shed 8 bases and J shed 1 base, with 11 bases lying between them. The CDR3 is 12 amino acids. This entry belongs to a study of beta chain features in type 1 diabetes. Study-level results: Type 1 diabetes patients showed a moderate but significant shortening of TCRB CDR3s in all four CD4+ subsets.

Every bit of the isolated RNA underwent reverse transcription, so sequencing read expressed TCRB transcripts. Read counts averaged about 3.57 million for samples of naive, central memory and regulatory T cells. Using immunoSEQ multiplex PCR, the repertoire was profiled, and TCRdb retains in-frame clones only, with some absent. The table shows about 130,000 clones, with roughly a tenth occurring only once. Based on CD45RO/CCR7/CD25/CD127/CD95/CD27, CD4+ regulatory, stem cell-like memory, naive and central memory cells were sorted. This TCR was recovered from a young man in good health. Specimen: central memory CD4+ T cells from blood. The chain employs TRBV30 and TRBJ1-2, with TRBD1 as a possible D gene (6 bases). CDR3 in DNA: TGTGCCCTCCGGACAGTTAACTATGGCTACACCTTC. It is translated as CALRTVNYGYTF.